The clone carrying this TCR beta chain was counted a single time. Its specificity is not known. The trim removed 5 bases at V and 5 bases at J, leaving 25 bases unmatched. This CDR3 is built from 22 residues. From germline, CDR1 is SGHVT and CDR2 SQSDAQ. This table comes from immunoSEQ multiplex PCR, and its TCRdb copy is limited to in-frame clones, with some not included. The repertoire has under 850,000 clones, just under 75% of them found once; the top ten carry under 2%. This entry comes from a study of shared clonotypes between healthy human individuals. At the level of the study: The plates for each donor numbered three CD4 naive, three CD4 memory, two CD8 naive and one CD8 memory.

Findings and limits, study-wide: Of the naive CD4 clonotypes, around 5% were shared across a handful of donors.

The chain carries TRBV7-4 and TRBJ2-2; TRBD1 agrees at 11 bases. The origin of this receptor is a woman aged 25 to 39 in good health. Specimen: memory CD4+ T cells sorted from blood. Documented subset: CD45RA-negative fraction. The CDR3 sequence is CASSPSPLWRTGGPNITGELFF. DNA of the CDR3: TGTGCCAGCAGCCCTAGTCCCCTTTGGCGGACAGGGGGCCCGAATATTACCGGGGAGCTGTTTTTT.